The 24 T cell receptor beta chains below were found in one sample sequenced in a study of blood T cell repertoires in COVID-19. Data came from immunoSEQ multiplex PCR; TCRdb stores just in-frame clones and leaves some out. This sample has about 280,000 clones, with just under 90% found just once. The sequencing sample was made of PBMCs or T cells enriched from blood (not recorded which). All receptors come from a woman aged 55-70 years who had recovered from COVID-19.

This chain connects TRBV3-1 (or the pseudogene TRBV3-2) to TRBJ2-3; 7 bases are a match to TRBD1. The junction had 5 bases not matched to a gene; V was cut back by 4 bases and J by 7 bases. Germline V gene data show CDR1 as LGHDT and CDR2 as YNNKEL (reference sequence). The length of the CDR3 is 13 residues. CDR3 nucleotides: TGTGCCAGCAGCCCCACAGGGGCTTATACGCAGTATTTT. Residues: CASSPTGAYTQYF.

The CDR3 bases are TGCGCCAGCATGACTTCTACGAACACTGAAGCTTTCTTT. Its protein is CASMTSTNTEAFF. This rearrangement joins TRBV5-1 to TRBJ1-1; unclear D gene. The CDR3 is 13 residues long. Germline values: CDR1 SGHRS, CDR2 YFSETQ. Deletions cut 6 bases from V and 1 base from J, with 10 bases between.

This chain uses TRBV21-1 with TRBJ2-3; TRBD2 is taken as the D call from the table, unchecked against the DNA. TRBV21-1 is listed as a pseudogene. CDR3 length: 15 residues. The CDR3 loop reads CASSKPHERFDTQYF. CDR3 coding DNA: TGTGCCAGCAGCAAACCCCACGAGCGGTTCGATACGCAGTATTTT.

V is TRBV5-4 and J is TRBJ2-7; the D gene is possibly TRBD2 (6 bases). Germline-derived CDR1 and CDR2 are SGHNT and YYREEE (reference sequence). The CDR3 totals 13 residues. V was shortened by 2 bases and J by 0 bases, with 6 bases between the two germline ends. This CDR3 is CASSFSGSYEQYF. The CDR3 nucleotides read TGTGCCAGCAGCTTTAGCGGCTCCTACGAGCAGTACTTC.

The V and J genes are TRBV5-1 and TRBJ2-3, with 7 nucleotides matching TRBD1. The J segment lost 1 base and the V segment lost 1 base, leaving 6 bases of the junction unmatched. The CDR3 is made up of 16 amino acids. Germline V gives CDR1 SGHRS, CDR2 YFSETQ. CDR3 loop: CASSLYGDRGTDTQYF. CDR3 nucleotides: TGCGCCAGCAGCTTGTATGGTGACAGGGGCACAGATACGCAGTATTTT.

This chain connects TRBV10-2 to TRBJ1-3; D is perhaps TRBD1 (5 bases). The germline V and J ends were trimmed by 6 bases and 3 bases, with 6 bases remaining between them. The germline V gene has CDR1 WSHSY and CDR2 SAAADI. This CDR3 comprises 12 residues. CDR3 sequence reads: CASRDNGNTIYF. The DNA for the CDR3 is TGCGCCAGCAGGGACAATGGAAACACCATATATTTT.

The chain joins TRBV7-9 to TRBJ2-2; 8 bases line up with TRBD2. The V gene's germline CDR1 is SEHNR and CDR2 FQNEAQ (reference sequence). The J segment lost 7 bases and the V segment lost 5 bases, leaving 9 bases of the junction unmatched. CDR3 length: 15 residues. CDR3 nucleotides: TGTGCCAGCAGCCCGGGGGGGGCCAAAAACGGGGAGCTGTTTTTT. Its translation: CASSPGGAKNGELFF.

J is TRBJ1-2 and V is TRBV6-1; 8 nucleotides line up with TRBD1. The J segment lost 3 bases and the V segment lost 2 bases, leaving 5 bases of the junction unmatched. CDR3 length equals 15 residues. CDR1 MNHNS and CDR2 SASEGT come from the germline V gene. CDR3 coding DNA: TGTGCCAGCAGTGAAATAACAGGGGGGTACTATGGCTACACCTTC. Protein sequence: CASSEITGGYYGYTF.

This clone was seen once. The rearrangement links TRBV2 to TRBJ2-1; D is ambiguous. Germline values: CDR1 SNHLY, CDR2 FYNNEI. Trimming pared 3 bases from V and 9 bases from J, leaving 9 bases between. CDR3 length: 12 amino acids. In nucleotides, the CDR3 is TGTGCCAGCAGTGACAGGCGAGCTGAGCAGTTCTTC. Its protein is CASSDRRAEQFF.

V and J are TRBV9 and TRBJ1-1; D gene uncertain. The V gene's germline CDR1 is SGDLS and CDR2 YYNGEE. The CDR3 has 14 residues. V was trimmed by 4 bases and J by 2 bases, leaving 12 bases between them. Here the CDR3 DNA reads TGTGCCAGCAGCACCCGACGGGAAAACACTGAAGCTTTCTTT. It codes for CASSTRRENTEAFF.

The rearrangement uses TRBV5-1 and TRBJ2-1; TRBD1 is a possible D gene (6 bases). CDR3 size: 17 residues. Germline values: CDR1 SGHRS, CDR2 YFSETQ. The V end was cut by 4 bases, the J end by 4 bases, with 21 bases between. CDR3 nucleotide sequence: TGCGCCAGCAGCCCACCCCGCACACAGGGTGTATACAATGAGCAGTTCTTC. Encoded protein: CASSPPRTQGVYNEQFF.

This chain links TRBV6-4 with TRBJ1-2; 9 nucleotides match TRBD1. The CDR3 length is 14 residues. Germline-derived CDR1 and CDR2 are MRHNA and SNTAGT. V shed 5 bases and J 5 bases; nucleotides not matched to a gene: 6. The CDR3 spells CASSSDRGGYGYTF. In DNA form, the CDR3 reads TGTGCCAGCAGTTCGGACAGGGGAGGATATGGCTACACCTTC.

V and J are TRBV15 and TRBJ2-4, with D possibly TRBD2 on 6 matching bases. V lost 5 bases and J 2 bases, leaving 19 bases between the germline ends. The germline V gene encodes CDR1 LNHNV and CDR2 YYDKDF (reference sequence). This CDR3 is built from 17 residues. CDR3 residues: CATSPGDRGVTKNIQYF. CDR3 DNA: TGTGCCACCAGCCCGGGGGATCGTGGTGTGACCAAAAACATTCAGTACTTC.

The rearrangement uses TRBV19 and TRBJ1-1; D remains ambiguous. The V end was cut by 3 bases, the J end by 7 bases, with 9 bases between. This CDR3 contains 12 residues. CDR1 and CDR2 from the germline V gene are LNHDA and SQIVND (reference sequence). In DNA form, the CDR3 reads TGTGCCAGTAGTATGACATCCAATGAAGCTTTCTTT. Encoded protein: CASSMTSNEAFF.

J is TRBJ1-2 and V is TRBV9, with 9 bases lining up with TRBD1. V was pared by 2 bases and J by 8 bases, with 10 bases of the junction left unmatched. The CDR3 extends over 15 amino acids. In germline, CDR1 is SGDLS, CDR2 YYNGEE. The DNA of the CDR3 is TGTGCCAGCAGCGTTTCCGGGACAGGGATCGGCGGCTACACCTTC. Translating it yields CASSVSGTGIGGYTF.

The V and J genes are TRBV19 and TRBJ1-1; D might be TRBD1 (6 bases). Trimming removed 6 bases from V and 5 bases from J, with 19 bases in between. Germline-derived CDR1 and CDR2 are LNHDA and SQIVND (reference sequence). The CDR3 contains 15 residues. The CDR3 sequence: CASRDETQGFTEAFF. The CDR3 nucleotides read TGTGCCAGTAGGGATGAAACACAGGGTTTTACTGAAGCTTTCTTT.

V gene TRBV28 combines with J gene TRBJ1-1, with 7 bases matching TRBD1. The CDR3 loop spans 15 amino acids. J was trimmed by 2 bases and V by 5 bases; bases with no gene match: 8. Germline CDR1 is MDHEN and CDR2 is SYDVKM. The CDR3 is CASSLRGQPNTEAFF. The DNA of the CDR3 is TGTGCCAGCAGTCTGAGGGGACAGCCTAACACTGAAGCTTTCTTT.

Written as DNA, the CDR3 is TGTGCCAGCAGTCCGGGACAGCATTATGAAAAACTGTTTTTT. It encodes CASSPGQHYEKLFF. The rearrangement uses TRBV28 and TRBJ1-4; the match to TRBD1 covers 7 bases. After removal of 5 bases from V and 6 bases from J, the junction contained 6 bases not matched to a gene. Germline V gives CDR1 MDHEN, CDR2 SYDVKM. The CDR3 totals 14 residues.

This chain joins TRBV9 and TRBJ1-1; TRBD1 aligns across 8 bases. CDR1 and CDR2 (germline): SGDLS, YYNGEE. The V and J ends lost 2 bases and 3 bases, in that order; junction bases with no gene match: 9. CDR3 length: 16 amino acids. The DNA of the CDR3 is TGTGCCAGCAGCGTTTTTGTGACAGGGGTGGACACTGAAGCTTTCTTT. It yields the protein CASSVFVTGVDTEAFF.

This chain joins TRBV5-4 and TRBJ2-3, with 9 positions matching TRBD2. J lost 1 base, V lost 4 bases, and 7 bases had no gene match. Germline assignment: CDR1 SGHNT and CDR2 YYREEE (reference sequence). The CDR3 consists of 16 residues. DNA for the CDR3: TGTGCCAGCAGCCCTGGCGGGACTAGCCGCACAGATACGCAGTATTTT. This gives the protein CASSPGGTSRTDTQYF.

This chain connects TRBV7-2 to TRBJ1-3; TRBD1 agrees at 9 bases. J lost 11 bases, V lost 1 base, and 9 bases had no gene match. This CDR3 has 15 residues. Germline V CDR1 and CDR2: SGHTA, FQGNSA. This CDR3 reads CASSLVGTGNDPIYF. The CDR3 DNA reads TGTGCCAGCAGCTTAGTCGGGACAGGGAACGACCCCATATATTTT.

The J gene is TRBJ1-5, the V gene TRBV28, with no clear D. This CDR3 contains 11 residues. From germline, CDR1 is MDHEN and CDR2 SYDVKM. The ends were cut back, 4 bases at V and 6 bases at J, with 4 bases in the middle. The CDR3 sequence: CASSYSQPQHF. In DNA, the CDR3 is TGTGCCAGCAGTTACAGTCAGCCCCAGCATTTT.

This clone rates as medium-sized. This chain connects TRBV4-2 to TRBJ2-3; 9 nucleotides align to TRBD1. The length of the CDR3 is 15 residues. Trimming took 1 base from V and 4 from J; bases not matched to a gene: 3. The V gene's germline CDR1 is LGHNA and CDR2 YNFKEQ. CDR3 in amino acids: CASSQGTGDADTQYF. The CDR3 nucleotides are TGTGCCAGCAGCCAAGGGACAGGGGACGCAGATACGCAGTATTTT.

This chain joins TRBV18 and TRBJ2-1, with 9 nucleotides matching TRBD2. Trimming at V came to 6 bases and at J to 5 bases, leaving 8 bases not matched to a gene. Germline V gives CDR1 KGHSH, CDR2 LQKENI. The CDR3 has 15 residues. For the CDR3, the DNA is TGTGCCAGCTCGCGGGGGGGAGCCCGGAACAATGAGCAGTTCTTC. Translating it yields CASSRGGARNNEQFF. The variable domain in full, with the rest retrieved from reference TRBV18 and TRBJ2-1, is NAGVMQNPRHLVRRRGQEARLRCSPMKGHSHVYWYRQLPEEGLKFMVYLQKENIIDESGMPKERFSAEFPKEGPSILRIQQVVRGDSAAYFCASSRGGARNNEQFFGPGTRLTVL.